These 28 T cell receptor beta chains share one sample of origin, sequenced in a study of regulatory T cells in long-lasting Graves disease. CDR3 regions were amplified by Arm-PCR using iRepertoire HTBI primers to build TCR beta libraries. TCRdb re-analysed the multiplex PCR reads in MiXCR, keeping a single row per CDR3 protein. The sample yields about 420,000 distinct CDR3 sequences, about a sixth seen once. Time point indicated: newly diagnosed GD, antithyroid drugs for less than 3 months. The TCR library used RNA extracted from PBMCs. The sample also formed part of further work on T cells in Graves' hyperthyroidism and ophthalmopathy.

Sequencing was performed on peripheral blood mononuclear cells (PBMCs), taken at new diagnosis, from a patient treated with antithyroid drugs. The receptors were gathered from a woman aged 18-30 years with Graves disease.

This clonotype appeared many times. The chain joins TRBV3-1 to TRBJ2-1; tentative D call: TRBD2 (6 bases). The length of the CDR3 is 14 residues. The ends were cut back, 2 bases at V and 4 bases at J, with 9 bases in the middle. Germline V gives CDR1 LGHDT, CDR2 YNNKEL (reference sequence). The CDR3: CASSQRDSYNEQFF. For the CDR3, the DNA is TGTGCCAGCAGCCAACGGGACTCTTACAATGAGCAGTTCTTC.

This clonotype came up many times. The rearrangement uses TRBV28 and TRBJ2-2; TRBD1 aligns across 7 bases. The CDR3 is made up of 15 amino acids. Germline assignment: CDR1 MDHEN and CDR2 SYDVKM. The V gene end was trimmed by 5 bases and the J gene end by 5 bases; junction bases not matched to a gene: 8. The DNA of the CDR3 is TGTGCCAGCAGTGCCCCCGACAGGGATACCGGGGAGCTGTTTTTT. This translates into CASSAPDRDTGELFF.

This clonotype was seen many times. The V gene is TRBV28, the J gene TRBJ2-5; 10 bases fit TRBD1. The germline V gene has CDR1 MDHEN and CDR2 SYDVKM. Trimming at V came to 4 bases and at J to 5 bases, leaving 10 bases not matched to a gene. CDR3 length: 16 amino acids. Here the CDR3 reads CASSYRDRGGGETQYF. DNA for the CDR3: TGTGCCAGCAGTTACCGGGACAGGGGCGGTGGGGAGACCCAGTACTTC.

The chain recombines TRBV20-1 with TRBJ2-2; 10 nucleotides align to TRBD1. The CDR3 sequence is 14 residues long. With 6 bases clipped from V and 4 bases from J, the junction kept 5 bases outside the gene matches. CDR1 and CDR2 (germline): DFQATT, SNEGSKA (reference sequence). CDR3 sequence: CSAGQGQGTGELFF. Here the CDR3 DNA reads TGCAGTGCGGGACAGGGGCAGGGCACCGGGGAGCTGTTTTTT.

This chain links TRBV9 with TRBJ2-5; D is possibly TRBD2 (6 bases). The DNA end lines up better with TRBJ2-1; the J call may be wrong. Germline CDR1 and CDR2: SGDLS and YYNGEE. The CDR3 contains 16 residues. Here the CDR3 reads CASSVEPDGTGSEQFF. The CDR3 DNA reads TGTGCCAGCAGCGTAGAGCCTGACGGGACTGGCTCTGAGCAGTTCTTC.

The chain joins TRBV25-1 to TRBJ2-1, with 7 nucleotides matching TRBD2. The CDR3 has 13 amino acids. From germline, CDR1 is MGHDK and CDR2 SYGVNS. V gave up 5 bases and J gave up 9 bases; unmatched junction bases: 7. CDR3: CASSKTWEGEQFF. As DNA, the CDR3 is TGTGCCAGCAGTAAAACCTGGGAGGGTGAGCAGTTCTTC.

This clonotype was seen ten or more times. The V call is TRBV30, the J call TRBJ1-1; 7 bases agree with TRBD1. CDR3 length: 14 amino acids. V was pared by 8 bases and J by 2 bases, with 11 bases of the junction left unmatched. Germline V lookup: CDR1 GTSNPN, CDR2 SVGIG (reference sequence). As DNA, the CDR3 is TGTGCCCGAAGATTGACAGGGTATAACACTGAAGCTTTCTTT. Encoded protein: CARRLTGYNTEAFF.

Only a few counts were recorded for this clonotype. The chain couples TRBV3-1 to TRBJ1-1; D unresolved. Germline V gene lookup returns CDR1 LGHDT and CDR2 YNNKEL (reference sequence). V was clipped by 0 bases and J by 3 bases, with 26 bases between them. The CDR3 runs 20 residues. For the CDR3, the DNA is TGTGCCAGCAGCCAAGATCCCCTAGCCGGGGTAACAAGGAGGGACACTGAAGCTTTCTTT. It specifies CASSQDPLAGVTRRDTEAFF. Together with reference TRBV3-1 and TRBJ1-1, the CDR3 gives the full variable domain: DTAVSQTPKYLVTQMGNDKSIKCEQNLGHDTMYWYKQDSKKFLKIMFSYNNKELIINETVPNRFSPKSPDKAHLNLHINSLELGDSAVYFCASSQDPLAGVTRRDTEAFFGQGTRLTVV.

This clonotype was seen only a few times. In DNA, the CDR3 is TGCGCCAGCAGCTTGGGGAACAGGGTTTCCTACAATGAGCAGTTCTTC. It codes for CASSLGNRVSYNEQFF. The chain links TRBV5-1 to TRBJ2-1; weak D call: TRBD1 (6 bases). Germline lookup yields CDR1 SGHRS and CDR2 YFSETQ. Trimming left V 0 bases short and J 1 base short, with 11 bases between. The CDR3 is 16 amino acids. Based on the CDR3 plus reference TRBV5-1 and TRBJ2-1, the full variable domain is KAGVTQTPRYLIKTRGQQVTLSCSPISGHRSVSWYQQTPGQGLQFLFEYFSETQRNKGNFPGRFSGRQFSNSRSEMNVSTLELGDSALYLCASSLGNRVSYNEQFFGPGTRLTVL.

The J gene is TRBJ2-3, the V gene TRBV20-1; 14 bases are shared with TRBD2. The germline CDR1 and CDR2 sequences are DFQATT and SNEGSKA (reference sequence). This CDR3 spans 17 amino acids. The V and J ends lost 0 bases and 1 base, in that order; junction bases with no gene match: 3. The CDR3 here is CSARDSGLAGGTDTQYF. Written as DNA, the CDR3 is TGCAGTGCTAGAGATTCGGGACTAGCGGGAGGCACAGATACGCAGTATTTT.

The J gene is TRBJ2-3, the V gene TRBV20-1; 8 bases match TRBD2. This CDR3 is built from 15 residues. After removal of 0 bases from V and 1 base from J, the junction contained 3 bases not matched to a gene. Germline values: CDR1 DFQATT, CDR2 SNEGSKA (reference sequence). CDR3 sequence: CSARDLAGRTDTQYF. CDR3 nucleotides: TGCAGTGCTAGAGATCTAGCGGGCCGCACAGATACGCAGTATTTT.

Of note for this clonotype: This clone may be a read error of a much larger clone one base away. The V call is TRBV7-2, the J call TRBJ1-5; no firm D call. Germline values: CDR1 SGHTA, CDR2 FQGNSA. The length of the CDR3 is 12 residues. This CDR3 reads CVSSTYNQPQHF. For the CDR3, the DNA is TGTGTCAGCAGCACCTACAATCAGCCCCAGCATTTT.

This chain uses TRBV20-1 with TRBJ2-3, with D possibly matching TRBD2 (5 bases). The CDR3 is 12 amino acids. Trimming took off 2 bases at V and 4 bases at J, with 7 bases between the two ends. Germline V CDR1 and CDR2: DFQATT, SNEGSKA (reference sequence). DNA for the CDR3: TGCAGTGCTAGAAGGACTGCAGATACGCAGTATTTT. Translating gives CSARRTADTQYF.

This clonotype was detected only a few times. J is TRBJ2-2 and V is TRBV28; weak D call: TRBD1 (5 bases). Trimming stripped 4 bases from V and 0 bases from J, with 12 bases between. From germline, CDR1 is MDHEN and CDR2 SYDVKM. The CDR3 is 16 residues long. CDR3 loop: CASSWGRNANTGELFF. In DNA, the CDR3 is TGTGCCAGCAGTTGGGGCAGGAACGCGAACACCGGGGAGCTGTTTTTT.

This chain connects TRBV19 to TRBJ1-1; D unclear. V lost 9 bases and J 1 base, leaving 12 bases between the germline ends. This CDR3 contains 13 residues. Germline CDR1 LNHDA, CDR2 SQIVND (reference sequence). CDR3 sequence (DNA): TGTGCCAGCCACCTAGACCAGAACACTGAAGCTTTCTTT. This translates into CASHLDQNTEAFF.

Note on this clonotype: A read error is possible here, since a much larger clone lies one base away. The V call is TRBV3-1, the J call TRBJ1-1; a possible D gene is TRBD1 (5 bases). The CDR3 contains 14 residues. Germline CDR1 and CDR2: LGHDT and YNNKEL (reference sequence). CDR3 residues: CARSQRGVRTEAFF. In DNA form, the CDR3 reads TGTGCCAGGAGCCAAAGGGGTGTCAGAACTGAAGCTTTCTTT.

The V gene is TRBV28, the J gene TRBJ2-2, with 8 bases fitting TRBD1. The CDR3 is 17 residues long. CDR1 is MDHEN and CDR2 is SYDVKM in the germline V gene. Trimming took 1 base from V and 6 from J; bases not matched to a gene: 10. The CDR3 DNA sequence: TGTGCCAGCAGTTTATCAGAGGCAGGGGGCCTTTCCGGGGAGCTGTTTTTT. Translating it yields CASSLSEAGGLSGELFF.

This chain links TRBV6-4 with TRBJ2-7; D perhaps matches TRBD1 (7 bases). This CDR3 region has 15 residues. The germline V and J ends were trimmed by 6 bases and 3 bases, with 18 bases remaining between them. Germline V gene data show CDR1 as MRHNA and CDR2 as SNTAGT. CDR3 loop: CASSSGGQDYYEQYF. The CDR3 bases are TGTGCCAGCAGCTCAGGGGGGCAAGACTACTACGAGCAGTACTTC.

This clonotype has at least ten counts. The chain has TRBV20-1 and TRBJ2-2, with D uncertain. The CDR3 covers 13 residues. The germline gives CDR1 DFQATT, CDR2 SNEGSKA (reference sequence). Trimming pared 1 base from V and 2 bases from J, leaving 5 bases between. As DNA, the CDR3 is TGCAGTGCTAGAGTCAGAAACACCGGGGAGCTGTTTTTT. Translating gives CSARVRNTGELFF.

This clonotype was counted ten times or more. This chain joins TRBV2 and TRBJ1-2; D call uncertain. The length of the CDR3 is 11 residues. V was shortened by 3 bases and J by 9 bases, with 8 bases between the two germline ends. CDR1 is SNHLY and CDR2 is FYNNEI in the germline V gene. The CDR3 DNA is TGTGCCAGCAGTGAGGGCCCCCGCTACACCTTC. It translates to CASSEGPRYTF.

CDR3 sequence: CASSPGVGTGGVGNQPQHF. CDR3 sequence (DNA): TGCGCCAGCAGCCCGGGGGTCGGGACAGGGGGTGTGGGCAATCAGCCCCAGCATTTT. The V gene is TRBV5-1, the J gene TRBJ1-5; 11 positions agree with TRBD1. CDR3 length equals 19 residues. The V gene end was trimmed by 4 bases and the J gene end by 2 bases; junction bases not matched to a gene: 14. Per the germline V gene, CDR1 is SGHRS and CDR2 is YFSETQ.

The sample holds many counts of this clonotype. The chain is built from TRBV2 and TRBJ1-2; 10 nucleotides align to TRBD1. Germline V gene lookup returns CDR1 SNHLY and CDR2 FYNNEI. The CDR3 is 15 amino acids. With 8 bases clipped from V and 3 bases from J, the junction kept 9 bases outside the gene matches. The CDR3 nucleotides are TGTGCCAGCCCTATATCTGGGACAGGGGACTATGGCTACACCTTC. Protein: CASPISGTGDYGYTF.

The sample holds many counts of this clonotype. The chain joins TRBV7-3 to TRBJ2-1; D is uncertain. The CDR3 runs to 13 residues. V dropped 3 bases and J dropped 4 bases, with 7 bases sitting between them. Looked up from germline, CDR1 is SGHTA and CDR2 is FQGTGA. The CDR3 DNA reads TGTGCCAGCAGCTTGGCGCGGTACAATGAGCAGTTCTTC. Its protein product is CASSLARYNEQFF.

The chain combines TRBV19 with TRBJ1-3; D is undetermined. Germline lookup yields CDR1 LNHDA and CDR2 SQIVND (reference sequence). Deletions cut 5 bases from V and 1 base from J, with 12 bases between. The CDR3 is 15 amino acids. The CDR3 region has the DNA TGTGCCAGTAGTGTAACAAGAGATTCTGGAAACACCATATATTTT. Encoded protein: CASSVTRDSGNTIYF.

The chain joins TRBV11-3 to TRBJ2-1; maybe TRBD2 (6 bases). Per germline, CDR1 SGHNT and CDR2 YENEEA. The CDR3 runs to 15 residues. The germline V and J ends were trimmed by 5 bases and 5 bases, with 16 bases remaining between them. In DNA form, the CDR3 reads TGTGCCAGCAGCCAAGACGGGAGAGAGAACAATGAGCAGTTCTTC. Protein product: CASSQDGRENNEQFF.

In this sample, this clonotype turned up a few times. The chain has TRBV6-2 or TRBV6-3 and TRBJ2-3; TRBD2 matches at 13 bases. The trim removed 4 bases at V and 4 bases at J, leaving 5 bases unmatched. Germline CDR1 is MNHEY and CDR2 is SVGEGT. This CDR3 is built from 16 residues. The CDR3 coding sequence is TGTGCCAGCAGTTCCGGACTAGCGGGAGACTCAGATACGCAGTATTTT. Its translation: CASSSGLAGDSDTQYF.

Many counts were recorded for this clonotype. The chain is built from TRBV7-3 and TRBJ2-1, with 12 bases fitting TRBD2. Looked up from germline, CDR1 is SGHTA and CDR2 is FQGTGA. The junction had 7 bases not matched to a gene; V was cut back by 4 bases and J by 6 bases. This CDR3 region has 16 residues. The CDR3 protein is CASSSIGLAGFNEQFF. The CDR3 DNA is TGTGCCAGCAGCTCGATAGGACTAGCGGGATTCAATGAGCAGTTCTTC.

This clonotype was counted ten times or more. The J gene is TRBJ2-1, the V gene TRBV27, with TRBD2 as a possible D gene (5 bases). Germline V gives CDR1 MNHEY, CDR2 SMNVEV (reference sequence). The CDR3 extends over 16 amino acids. Trimming removed 5 bases from V and 9 bases from J, with 23 bases in between. This chain's CDR3 is CASSKTSRLPSSEQFF. The CDR3 region has the DNA TGTGCCAGCAGTAAAACCTCTAGACTACCCAGTAGTGAGCAGTTCTTC.